A single sample gave rise to the 9 T cell receptor beta chains below, sequenced in a study of patients and donors after allogeneic stem cell transplantation. TCRdb passed the RT-PCR reads through MiXCR, listing each CDR3 protein once. The repertoire holds more than 850,000 distinct CDR3 sequences, with more than 15% as singletons. Sequencing input: blood, either unsorted or a sorted T cell fraction (not recorded which). The receptors originated from a human donor who was either an allogeneic HSCT recipient or a stem cell or donor lymphocyte infusion donor (not recorded which). It is not recorded whose cells these are; they may come from a transplant donor.

This clonotype was seen only a few times. The chain joins TRBV12-3 or TRBV12-4 to TRBJ2-6; TRBD2 might be the D (5 bases). V gave up 2 bases and J gave up 3 bases, with 11 bases separating them. The CDR3 is 16 amino acids. CDR3 loop: CASSLRGRRGANVLTF. The CDR3 nucleotides read TGTGCCAGCAGTTTACGGGGTCGCCGTGGGGCCAACGTCCTGACTTTC.

This clonotype came up many times. This chain connects TRBV5-1 to TRBJ2-1; TRBD1 is a possible D gene (5 bases). V was cut by 1 base and J by 7 bases, with 9 bases left in between. CDR1 is SGHRS, CDR2 YFSETQ, per germline. The CDR3 length is 13 residues. CDR3: CASSLLGANEQFF. CDR3 bases: TGCGCCAGCAGCTTGCTAGGGGCAAATGAGCAGTTCTTC.

CDR3 nucleotides: TGCGCCAGCAGCCCGGGGGGGACTGGTTACAATGAGCAGTTCTTC. This sequence encodes CASSPGGTGYNEQFF. The genes are TRBV5-1 and TRBJ2-1, with 8 positions matching TRBD2. Germline V gene lookup returns CDR1 SGHRS and CDR2 YFSETQ. The CDR3 length is 15 residues. Trimming cost V 4 bases and J 4 bases; bases outside gene matches: 7. The whole variable domain, filled in from reference TRBV5-1 and TRBJ2-1, reads KAGVTQTPRYLIKTRGQQVTLSCSPISGHRSVSWYQQTPGQGLQFLFEYFSETQRNKGNFPGRFSGRQFSNSRSEMNVSTLELGDSALYLCASSPGGTGYNEQFFGPGTRLTVL.

The chain links TRBV20-1 to TRBJ2-3; 10 nucleotides match TRBD2. The CDR3 runs to 13 residues. The ends lost 6 bases at V and 5 bases at J; junction bases unmatched: 5. Germline CDR1 reads DFQATT; CDR2 reads SNEGSKA (reference sequence). CDR3 sequence (DNA): TGCAGTGCGCCTAGCGGGAGAGGAGATACGCAGTATTTT. This codes for CSAPSGRGDTQYF.

This clonotype was found a few times. This chain links TRBV5-1 with TRBJ2-7; 12 nucleotides match TRBD2. The CDR3 extends over 14 amino acids. Trimming removed 0 bases from V and 12 bases from J; junction bases left unmatched: 7. The germline CDR1 and CDR2 sequences are SGHRS and YFSETQ. The chain's CDR3 is CASSLEGTSGPRYF. In DNA form, the CDR3 reads TGCGCCAGCAGCTTGGAGGGGACTAGCGGGCCAAGGTACTTC.

The chain has TRBV2 and TRBJ2-4; the D is unclear. The V gene lost 6 bases and the J gene lost 0 bases, with 15 bases spanning the gap. CDR3 length: 16 amino acids. CDR1 is SNHLY, CDR2 FYNNEI, per germline. CDR3 sequence (DNA): TGTGCCAGCAGGGTCGGTCCGGCCTTAGCCAAAAACATTCAGTACTTC. This translates into CASRVGPALAKNIQYF.

This chain connects TRBV12-3 or TRBV12-4 to TRBJ2-1; the D is unclear. The CDR3 covers 16 residues. The ends were cut back, 7 bases at V and 7 bases at J, with 23 bases in the middle. The CDR3 DNA reads TGTGCCAGCACCCGTTCTGGCGGCCTGGGTGGGAATGAGCAGTTCTTC. This codes for CASTRSGGLGGNEQFF.

The count of this clonotype is one. V usage is TRBV30 and J usage is TRBJ1-2; 7 nucleotides match TRBD1. V gave up 4 bases and J gave up 7 bases; unmatched junction bases: 9. Germline-derived CDR1 and CDR2 are GTSNPN and SVGIG (reference sequence). The length of the CDR3 is 13 residues. The CDR3 coding sequence is TGTGCCTGGACGGCCAGGGGGGGGTCTGGCTACACCTTC. Its protein is CAWTARGGSGYTF.

V and J are TRBV3-1 and TRBJ2-7; 12 nucleotides match TRBD2. Germline trimming cut 1 base from V and 6 bases from J; bases unmatched to any gene: 10. The CDR3 length is 17 residues. Germline CDR1 is LGHDT and CDR2 is YNNKEL (reference sequence). CDR3 residues: CASSQALAGGRRSEQYF. In nucleotides, the CDR3 is TGTGCCAGCAGCCAAGCCCTAGCGGGAGGGCGGCGTAGCGAGCAGTACTTC.